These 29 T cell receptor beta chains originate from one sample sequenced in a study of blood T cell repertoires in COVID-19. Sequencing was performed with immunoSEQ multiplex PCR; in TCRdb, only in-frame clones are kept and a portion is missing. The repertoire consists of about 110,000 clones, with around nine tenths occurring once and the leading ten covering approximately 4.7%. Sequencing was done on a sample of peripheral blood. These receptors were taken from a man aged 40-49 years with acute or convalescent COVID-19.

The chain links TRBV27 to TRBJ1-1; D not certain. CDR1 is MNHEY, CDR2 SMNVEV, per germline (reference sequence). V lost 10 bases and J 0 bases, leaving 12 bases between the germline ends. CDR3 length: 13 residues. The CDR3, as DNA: TGTGCCACCCGTCTTGTGTTGAACACTGAAGCTTTCTTT. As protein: CATRLVLNTEAFF.

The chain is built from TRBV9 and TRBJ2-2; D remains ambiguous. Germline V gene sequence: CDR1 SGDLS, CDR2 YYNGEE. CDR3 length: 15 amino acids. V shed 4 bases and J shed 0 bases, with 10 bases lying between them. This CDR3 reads CASSPSLSNTGELFF. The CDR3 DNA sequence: TGTGCCAGCAGCCCGTCGTTATCGAACACCGGGGAGCTGTTTTTT. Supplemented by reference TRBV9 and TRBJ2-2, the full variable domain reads DSGVTQTPKHLITATGQRVTLRCSPRSGDLSVYWYQQSLDQGLQFLIQYYNGEERAKGNILERFSAQQFPDLHSELNLSSLELGDSALYFCASSPSLSNTGELFFGEGSRLTVL.

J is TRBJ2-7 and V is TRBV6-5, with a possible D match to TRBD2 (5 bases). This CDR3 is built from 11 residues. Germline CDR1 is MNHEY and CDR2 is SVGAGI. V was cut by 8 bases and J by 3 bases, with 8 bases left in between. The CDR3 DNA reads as TGTGCCAGCGGGAGCGGCTACGAGCAGTACTTC. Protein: CASGSGYEQYF.

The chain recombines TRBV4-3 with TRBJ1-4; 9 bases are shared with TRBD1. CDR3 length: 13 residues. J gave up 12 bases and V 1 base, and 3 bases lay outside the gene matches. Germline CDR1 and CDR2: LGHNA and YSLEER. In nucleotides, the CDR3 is TGCGCCAGCAGCCAAGCCCGACAGGGGGAACTGTTTTTT. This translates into CASSQARQGELFF.

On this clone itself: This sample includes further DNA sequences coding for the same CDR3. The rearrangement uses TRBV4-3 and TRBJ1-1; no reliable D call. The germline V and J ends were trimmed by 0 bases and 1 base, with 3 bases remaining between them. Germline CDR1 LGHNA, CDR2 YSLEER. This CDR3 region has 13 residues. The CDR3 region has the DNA TGCGCCAGCAGCCAAGATCGGAACACTGAAGCTTTCTTT. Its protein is CASSQDRNTEAFF.

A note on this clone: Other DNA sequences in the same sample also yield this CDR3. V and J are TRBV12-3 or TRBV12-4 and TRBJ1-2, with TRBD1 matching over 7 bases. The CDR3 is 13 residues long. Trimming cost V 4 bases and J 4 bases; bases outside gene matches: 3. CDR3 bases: TGTGCCAGCAGTTGGGACAGATCCTATGGCTACACCTTC. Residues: CASSWDRSYGYTF.

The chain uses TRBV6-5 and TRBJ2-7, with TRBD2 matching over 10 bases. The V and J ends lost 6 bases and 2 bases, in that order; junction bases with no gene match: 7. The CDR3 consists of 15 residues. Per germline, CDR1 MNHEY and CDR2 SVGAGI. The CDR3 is CASRDSGRIAYEQYF. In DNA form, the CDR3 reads TGTGCCAGCAGGGATAGCGGGAGGATCGCCTACGAGCAGTACTTC.

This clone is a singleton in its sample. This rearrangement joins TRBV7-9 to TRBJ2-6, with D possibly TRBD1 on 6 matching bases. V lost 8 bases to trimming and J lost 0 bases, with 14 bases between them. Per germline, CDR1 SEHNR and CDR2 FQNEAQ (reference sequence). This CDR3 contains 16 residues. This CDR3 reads CASGPQGLSGANVLTF. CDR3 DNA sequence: TGTGCCAGCGGGCCGCAGGGGCTCTCTGGGGCCAACGTCCTGACTTTC.

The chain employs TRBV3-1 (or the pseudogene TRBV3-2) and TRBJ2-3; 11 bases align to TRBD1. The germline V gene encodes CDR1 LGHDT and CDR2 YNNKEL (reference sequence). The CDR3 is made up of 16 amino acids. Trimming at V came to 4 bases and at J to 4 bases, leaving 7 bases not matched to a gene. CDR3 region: CASSRRTGGKSDTQYF. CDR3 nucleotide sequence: TGTGCCAGCAGCCGCAGGACAGGGGGCAAGTCAGATACGCAGTATTTT.

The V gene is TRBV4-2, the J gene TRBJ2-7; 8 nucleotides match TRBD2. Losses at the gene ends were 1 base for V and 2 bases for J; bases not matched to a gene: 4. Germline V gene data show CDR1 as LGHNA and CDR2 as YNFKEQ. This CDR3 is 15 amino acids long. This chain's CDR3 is CASSQVGSGTYEQYF. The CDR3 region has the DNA TGTGCCAGCAGCCAAGTAGGTAGCGGGACCTACGAGCAGTACTTC.

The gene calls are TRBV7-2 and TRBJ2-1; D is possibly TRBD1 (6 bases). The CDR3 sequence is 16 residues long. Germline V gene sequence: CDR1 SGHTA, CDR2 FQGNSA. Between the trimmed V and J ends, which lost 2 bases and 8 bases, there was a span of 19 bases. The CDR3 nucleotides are TGTGCCAGCAGCTTACCCTCAGGGGCCCCGTACGATGAGCAGTTCTTC. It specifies CASSLPSGAPYDEQFF.

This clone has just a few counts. The CDR3 DNA is TGTGCCAGCAGTTTCCCTGAGGGGGGGAGCTCCTATAATTCACCCCTCCACTTT. Translating gives CASSFPEGGSSYNSPLHF. The V gene is TRBV27, the J gene TRBJ1-6; a possible D gene is TRBD1 (6 bases). In germline, CDR1 is MNHEY, CDR2 SMNVEV (reference sequence). The CDR3 loop spans 18 amino acids. Deletions cut 3 bases from V and 0 bases from J, with 15 bases between.

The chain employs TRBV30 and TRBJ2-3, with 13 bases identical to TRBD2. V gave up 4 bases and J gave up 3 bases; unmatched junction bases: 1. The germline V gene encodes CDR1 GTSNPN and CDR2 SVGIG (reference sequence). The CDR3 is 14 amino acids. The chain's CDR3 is CAWKGLAGTDTQYF. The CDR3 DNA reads TGTGCCTGGAAGGGACTAGCGGGGACAGATACGCAGTATTTT.

This CDR3 is CASSFSGGADSGNTIYF. CDR3 bases: TGTGCCAGCAGCTTCTCTGGAGGGGCCGACTCTGGAAACACCATATATTTT. V gene TRBV7-9 combines with J gene TRBJ1-3, with D possibly matching TRBD1 (5 bases). The CDR3 runs 17 residues. The germline gives CDR1 SEHNR, CDR2 FQNEAQ (reference sequence). Trimming shortened V by 3 bases and J by 0 bases, and 15 bases separated the two germline ends.

The CDR3: CASSYRDISEAFF. CDR3 sequence (DNA): TGTGCCAGCAGTTACAGGGACATTTCTGAAGCTTTCTTT. This chain links TRBV6-5 with TRBJ1-1, with D maybe TRBD1 (6 bases). CDR1 is MNHEY and CDR2 is SVGAGI in the germline V gene. The length of the CDR3 is 13 residues. Trimming stripped 2 bases from V and 6 bases from J, with 10 bases between.

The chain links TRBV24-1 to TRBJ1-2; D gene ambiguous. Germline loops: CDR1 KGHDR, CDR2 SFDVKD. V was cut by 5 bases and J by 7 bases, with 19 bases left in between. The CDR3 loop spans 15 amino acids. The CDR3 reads CATSANYGELGGYTF. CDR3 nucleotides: TGTGCCACCAGTGCCAATTACGGGGAATTGGGTGGCTACACCTTC.

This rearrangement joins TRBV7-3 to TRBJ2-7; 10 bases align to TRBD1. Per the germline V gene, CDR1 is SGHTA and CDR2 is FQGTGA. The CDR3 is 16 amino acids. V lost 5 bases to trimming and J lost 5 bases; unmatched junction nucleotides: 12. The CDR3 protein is CASSPLGGTGVHEQYF. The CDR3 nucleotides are TGTGCCAGCAGCCCTCTTGGGGGGACAGGGGTCCACGAGCAGTACTTC.

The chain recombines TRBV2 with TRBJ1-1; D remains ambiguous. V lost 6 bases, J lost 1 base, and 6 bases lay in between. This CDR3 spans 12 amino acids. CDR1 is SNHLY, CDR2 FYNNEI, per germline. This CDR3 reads CASRGGNTEAFF. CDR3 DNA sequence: TGTGCCAGCAGGGGAGGGAACACTGAAGCTTTCTTT.

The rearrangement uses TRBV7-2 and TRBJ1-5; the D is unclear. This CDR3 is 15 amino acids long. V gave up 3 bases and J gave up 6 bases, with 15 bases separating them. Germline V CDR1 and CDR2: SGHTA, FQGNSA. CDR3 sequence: CASSFSRVFGQPQHF. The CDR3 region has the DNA TGTGCCAGCAGCTTCTCCCGGGTTTTCGGTCAGCCCCAGCATTTT.

CDR3 nucleotides: TGTGCCAGCAGCCAAGATGCGGACAGTCAAGATACGCAGTATTTT. Encoded protein: CASSQDADSQDTQYF. The chain combines TRBV4-2 with TRBJ2-3; a weak D match, TRBD1 (6 bases). Germline CDR1 LGHNA, CDR2 YNFKEQ. V lost 0 bases and J 5 bases, leaving 12 bases between the germline ends. This CDR3 is 15 amino acids long.

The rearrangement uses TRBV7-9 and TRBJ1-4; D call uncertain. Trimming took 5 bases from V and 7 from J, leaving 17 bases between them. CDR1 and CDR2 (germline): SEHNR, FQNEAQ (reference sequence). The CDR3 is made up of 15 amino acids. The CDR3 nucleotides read TGTGCCAGCAGCAACACACGGAGCCGGATTGAAAAACTGTTTTTT. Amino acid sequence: CASSNTRSRIEKLFF.

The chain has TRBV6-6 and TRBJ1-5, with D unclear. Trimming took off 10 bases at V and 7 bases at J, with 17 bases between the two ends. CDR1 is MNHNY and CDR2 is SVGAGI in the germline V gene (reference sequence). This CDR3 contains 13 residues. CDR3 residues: CAIKAAIDQPQHF. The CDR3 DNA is TGTGCCATCAAGGCAGCGATCGACCAGCCCCAGCATTTT.

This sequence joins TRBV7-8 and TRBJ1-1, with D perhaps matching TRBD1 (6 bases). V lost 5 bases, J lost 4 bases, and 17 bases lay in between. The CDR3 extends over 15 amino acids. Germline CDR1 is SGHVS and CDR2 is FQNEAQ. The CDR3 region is CASSATPGVGTEAFF. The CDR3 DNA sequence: TGTGCCAGCAGCGCAACACCAGGGGTGGGCACTGAAGCTTTCTTT.

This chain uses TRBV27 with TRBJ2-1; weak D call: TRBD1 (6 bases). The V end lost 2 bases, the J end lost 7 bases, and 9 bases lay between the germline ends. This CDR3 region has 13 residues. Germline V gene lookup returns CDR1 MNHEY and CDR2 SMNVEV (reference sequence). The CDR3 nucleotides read TGTGCCAGCAGTTTAACAGGGTGGAATGAGCAGTTCTTC. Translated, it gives CASSLTGWNEQFF.

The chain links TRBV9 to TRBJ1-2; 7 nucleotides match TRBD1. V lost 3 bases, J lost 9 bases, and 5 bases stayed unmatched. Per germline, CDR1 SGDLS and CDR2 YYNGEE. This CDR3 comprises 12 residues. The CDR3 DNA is TGTGCCAGCAGCGCGGACAGGTGGAGCTACACCTTC. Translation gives CASSADRWSYTF.

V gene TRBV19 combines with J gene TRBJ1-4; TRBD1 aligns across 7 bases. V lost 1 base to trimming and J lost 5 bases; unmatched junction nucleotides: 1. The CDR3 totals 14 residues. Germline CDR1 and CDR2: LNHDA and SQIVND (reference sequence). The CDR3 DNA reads TGTGCCAGTAGTATAGGGACAGGCAATGAAAAACTGTTTTTT. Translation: CASSIGTGNEKLFF.

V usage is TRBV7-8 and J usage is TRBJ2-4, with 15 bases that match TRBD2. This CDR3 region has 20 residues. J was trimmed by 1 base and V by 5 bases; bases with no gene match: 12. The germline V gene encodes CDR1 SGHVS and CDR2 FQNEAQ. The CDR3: CASSARTSGRAQSAKNIQYF. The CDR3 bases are TGTGCCAGCAGCGCAAGGACTAGCGGGAGGGCCCAGTCGGCCAAAAACATTCAGTACTTC.

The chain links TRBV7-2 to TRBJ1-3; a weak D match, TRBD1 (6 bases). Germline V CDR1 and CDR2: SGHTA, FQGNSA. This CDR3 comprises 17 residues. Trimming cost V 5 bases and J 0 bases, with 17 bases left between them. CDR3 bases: TGTGCCAGCAGCATCTCCGGGACACCTTTCTCTGGAAACACCATATATTTT. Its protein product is CASSISGTPFSGNTIYF. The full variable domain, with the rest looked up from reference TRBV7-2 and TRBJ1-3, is GAGVSQSPSNKVTEKGKDVELRCDPISGHTALYWYRQSLGQGLEFLIYFQGNSAPDKSGLPSDRFSAERTGGSVSTLTIQRTQQEDSAVYLCASSISGTPFSGNTIYFGEGSWLTVV.

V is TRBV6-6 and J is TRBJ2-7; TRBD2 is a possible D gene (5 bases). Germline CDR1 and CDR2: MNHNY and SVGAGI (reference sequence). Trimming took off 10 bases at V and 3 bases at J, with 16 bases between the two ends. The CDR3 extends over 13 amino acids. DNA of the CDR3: TGTGCCACGGCGAGGGTTTCAGGCTACGAGCAGTACTTC. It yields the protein CATARVSGYEQYF.